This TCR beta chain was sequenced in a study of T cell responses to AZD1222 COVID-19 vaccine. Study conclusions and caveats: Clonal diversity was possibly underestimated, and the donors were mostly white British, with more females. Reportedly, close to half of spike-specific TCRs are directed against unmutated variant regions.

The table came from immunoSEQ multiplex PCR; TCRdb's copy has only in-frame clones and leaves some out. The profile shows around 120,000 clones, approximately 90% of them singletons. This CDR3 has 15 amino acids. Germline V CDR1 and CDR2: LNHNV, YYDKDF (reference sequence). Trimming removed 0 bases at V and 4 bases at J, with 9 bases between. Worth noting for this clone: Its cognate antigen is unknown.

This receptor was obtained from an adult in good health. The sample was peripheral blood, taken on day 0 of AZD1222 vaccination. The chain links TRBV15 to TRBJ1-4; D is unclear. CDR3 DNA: TGTGCCACCAGCAGAGATCTCAGCTATAATGAAAAACTGTTTTTT. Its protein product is CATSRDLSYNEKLFF. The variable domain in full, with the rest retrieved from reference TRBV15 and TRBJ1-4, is DAMVIQNPRYQVTQFGKPVTLSCSQTLNHNVMYWYQQKSSQAPKLLFHYYDKDFNNEADTPDNFQSRRPNTSFCFLDIRSPGLGDTAMYLCATSRDLSYNEKLFFGSGTQLSVL.